The 28 T cell receptor beta chains listed next were all sequenced from one sample in a study of blood T cell repertoires in COVID-19. The repertoire was sequenced with immunoSEQ multiplex PCR; TCRdb's copy has only in-frame clones and lacks some. The repertoire has over 250,000 clones, over 75% of them found once; the top ten carry just under 0.8%. Sequencing was performed on peripheral blood. All receptors derive from a woman aged 25 to 45 with acute or convalescent COVID-19.

This chain uses TRBV29-1 with TRBJ2-7; D is undetermined. CDR1 is SQVTM and CDR2 is ANQGSEA in the germline V gene. Trimming took 3 bases from V and 5 from J, leaving 14 bases between them. CDR3 length equals 13 residues. The CDR3 loop is CSVDFVSPHEQYF. Here the CDR3 DNA reads TGCAGCGTTGATTTCGTGAGTCCCCACGAGCAGTACTTC.

V gene TRBV20-1 combines with J gene TRBJ2-7; 7 bases line up with TRBD1. This CDR3 contains 13 residues. The trim removed 3 bases at V and 2 bases at J, leaving 4 bases unmatched. Looked up from germline, CDR1 is DFQATT and CDR2 is SNEGSKA (reference sequence). The CDR3 protein is CSASPGQTYEQYF. The CDR3, as DNA: TGCAGTGCTAGTCCGGGACAGACCTACGAGCAGTACTTC.

This chain joins TRBV10-1 and TRBJ2-1; 12 bases match TRBD2. The trim removed 6 bases at V and 5 bases at J, leaving 5 bases unmatched. This CDR3 comprises 15 residues. CDR1 and CDR2 from the germline V gene are WNHNN and SYGVQD (reference sequence). The chain's CDR3 is CASSLGLAGHNEQFF. The CDR3 DNA is TGCGCCAGCAGCTTAGGACTAGCGGGACACAATGAGCAGTTCTTC.

This chain uses TRBV23-1 with TRBJ1-5, with 11 bases matching TRBD1. TRBV23-1 is an ORF, with its function uncertain. The CDR3 consists of 17 residues. Germline trimming cut 4 bases from V and 5 bases from J; bases unmatched to any gene: 10. The CDR3 DNA sequence: TGCGCCAGCAGTCTCAATCCCCGGGACAGGGGGGATCAGCCCCAGCATTTT. This codes for CASSLNPRDRGDQPQHF.

This clone has a single count. The chain combines TRBV9 with TRBJ2-2; the D is unclear. Germline V lookup: CDR1 SGDLS, CDR2 YYNGEE. The CDR3 is made up of 15 amino acids. V was trimmed by 2 bases and J by 0 bases, leaving 8 bases between them. The CDR3 sequence is CASSVRSANTGELFF. In DNA form, the CDR3 reads TGTGCCAGCAGCGTTAGGAGTGCGAACACCGGGGAGCTGTTTTTT.

The sample holds one count of this clone. The chain couples TRBV11-2 to TRBJ1-1; unclear D gene. The V and J ends lost 5 bases and 3 bases respectively, with 10 bases between them. Germline-derived CDR1 and CDR2 are SGHAT and FQNNGV. This CDR3 comprises 13 residues. CDR3 nucleotides: TGTGCCAGCAGCCCCCGTGGCCACACTGAAGCTTTCTTT. Its translation: CASSPRGHTEAFF.

This clone was observed once. V and J are TRBV7-2 and TRBJ2-1, with D unclear. Trimming left V 5 bases short and J 7 bases short, with 9 bases between. CDR3 length: 12 residues. The V gene's germline CDR1 is SGHTA and CDR2 FQGNSA. Written as DNA, the CDR3 is TGTGCCAGCAGCCCCCCGGGTAATGAGCAGTTCTTC. Its translation is CASSPPGNEQFF.

The rearrangement links TRBV12-5 to TRBJ2-1, with D unresolved. V was pared by 1 base and J by 3 bases, with 4 bases between. Looked up from germline, CDR1 is LGHNT and CDR2 is FRNRAP. The CDR3 length is 13 residues. CDR3 in DNA: TGTGCTAGTGGTTTGGGGAGCTACAATGAGCAGTTCTTC. Encoded protein: CASGLGSYNEQFF.

This clone was seen more than once but under ten times. This chain connects TRBV5-4 to TRBJ2-1; 9 bases align to TRBD2. The CDR3 has 14 amino acids. J was trimmed by 11 bases and V by 4 bases; bases with no gene match: 10. Germline-derived CDR1 and CDR2 are SGHNT and YYREEE (reference sequence). This CDR3 reads CASSPGTSPGQQFF. The CDR3 DNA is TGTGCCAGCAGCCCGGGGACTAGCCCCGGGCAGCAGTTCTTC.

The chain is built from TRBV25-1 and TRBJ1-1; D unresolved. CDR3 length: 14 residues. Trimming took 2 bases from V and 4 from J, leaving 11 bases between them. CDR1 and CDR2 (germline): MGHDK, SYGVNS. Here the CDR3 DNA reads TGTGCCAGCAGTGAAGTACCGGGAGGCACTGAAGCTTTCTTT. It is translated as CASSEVPGGTEAFF.

The chain is built from TRBV7-9 and TRBJ2-1, with D uncertain. Looked up from germline, CDR1 is SEHNR and CDR2 is FQNEAQ (reference sequence). V was clipped by 1 base and J by 2 bases, with 3 bases between them. This CDR3 is 13 amino acids long. The CDR3 protein is CASSLVAYNEQFF. In DNA, the CDR3 is TGTGCCAGCAGCTTAGTCGCCTACAATGAGCAGTTCTTC.

This chain links TRBV19 with TRBJ2-4; 8 positions agree with TRBD1. Germline V gene sequence: CDR1 LNHDA, CDR2 SQIVND (reference sequence). CDR3 length: 15 amino acids. J was trimmed by 7 bases and V by 0 bases; bases with no gene match: 5. The CDR3, as DNA: TGTGCCAGTAGTATAGATTTAACAGGGGGGAACATTCAGTACTTC. Residues: CASSIDLTGGNIQYF.

V and J are TRBV7-2 and TRBJ2-7, with D perhaps matching TRBD1 (6 bases). Germline loops: CDR1 SGHTA, CDR2 FQGNSA. V lost 3 bases to trimming and J lost 6 bases, with 12 bases between them. The CDR3 has 13 residues. The CDR3 DNA reads TGTGCCAGCAGCTTTTCAACAGGGCGCGAGCAGTACTTC. Translating it yields CASSFSTGREQYF.

V gene TRBV10-3 combines with J gene TRBJ1-3; 9 bases line up with TRBD1. The CDR3 runs 15 residues. Germline trimming cut 7 bases from V and 1 base from J; bases unmatched to any gene: 5. Germline V gives CDR1 ENHRY, CDR2 SYGVKD. Here the CDR3 reads CAITRDRESGNTIYF. DNA for the CDR3: TGTGCCATCACCAGGGACAGGGAATCTGGAAACACCATATATTTT.

This rearrangement joins TRBV30 to TRBJ2-3; TRBD2 is a possible D gene (5 bases). Germline loops: CDR1 GTSNPN, CDR2 SVGIG (reference sequence). Trimming took off 5 bases at V and 1 base at J, with 16 bases between the two ends. The CDR3 is made up of 15 amino acids. The CDR3 DNA reads as TGTGCCTGGGGCTCCGGAGGCGTCGGCACAGATACGCAGTATTTT. Translated, it gives CAWGSGGVGTDTQYF.

The CDR3 loop is CASRGTGRKNTIYF. CDR3 in DNA: TGTGCCAGCCGGGGGACAGGGAGGAAAAACACCATATATTTT. This rearrangement joins TRBV6-5 to TRBJ1-3; 9 nucleotides match TRBD1. V lost 8 bases to trimming and J lost 6 bases; unmatched junction nucleotides: 8. There are 14 residues in the CDR3. The V gene's germline CDR1 is MNHEY and CDR2 SVGAGI.

The CDR3 is CASSLIANEQFF. CDR3 nucleotides: TGCGCCAGCAGCTTAATAGCCAATGAGCAGTTCTTC. The chain combines TRBV5-1 with TRBJ2-1, with D hard to call. Germline values: CDR1 SGHRS, CDR2 YFSETQ. The germline V and J ends were trimmed by 2 bases and 6 bases, with 6 bases remaining between them. The CDR3 spans 12 residues. The full variable domain, completed using reference TRBV5-1 and TRBJ2-1, is KAGVTQTPRYLIKTRGQQVTLSCSPISGHRSVSWYQQTPGQGLQFLFEYFSETQRNKGNFPGRFSGRQFSNSRSEMNVSTLELGDSALYLCASSLIANEQFFGPGTRLTVL.

The chain links TRBV5-4 to TRBJ1-1; 8 positions match TRBD1. Trimming took 0 bases from V and 5 from J; bases not matched to a gene: 3. Germline V lookup: CDR1 SGHNT, CDR2 YYREEE (reference sequence). This CDR3 is built from 14 residues. The CDR3 DNA reads TGTGCCAGCAGCTTGGGACAGGGGCGAACTGAAGCTTTCTTT. Its translation: CASSLGQGRTEAFF.

The chain carries TRBV21-1 and TRBJ2-3; the DNA was not compared with TRBD1, the D call given in the table. TRBV21-1 constitutes a pseudogene. This CDR3 has 16 residues. CDR3 loop: CASSKGQGACTDTQYF. As DNA, the CDR3 is TGTGCCAGCAGCAAGGGACAGGGGGCCTGCACAGATACGCAGTATTTT.

The chain joins TRBV19 to TRBJ2-3, with D possibly being TRBD2 (6 bases). With 5 bases removed from V and 5 bases from J, the gap between germline ends came to 23 bases. The CDR3 has 17 residues. Germline assignment: CDR1 LNHDA and CDR2 SQIVND (reference sequence). CDR3: CASSHQGGHPAGDTQYF. The CDR3 region has the DNA TGTGCCAGTAGTCACCAGGGAGGACATCCGGCGGGAGATACGCAGTATTTT.

V gene TRBV29-1 combines with J gene TRBJ2-3, with D hard to call. The CDR3 extends over 11 amino acids. Deletions cut 7 bases from V and 4 bases from J, with 9 bases between. Per germline, CDR1 SQVTM and CDR2 ANQGSEA. The chain's CDR3 is CSGEQSDTQYF. In DNA form, the CDR3 reads TGCAGCGGCGAACAGTCAGATACGCAGTATTTT.

V and J are TRBV5-1 and TRBJ2-3; tentatively, D is TRBD2 (6 bases). The germline V gene has CDR1 SGHRS and CDR2 YFSETQ. Trimming pared 1 base from V and 2 bases from J, leaving 11 bases between. The CDR3 runs 15 residues. The CDR3 bases are TGCGCCAGCAGCTTGTTTGCTAGCGACACAGATACGCAGTATTTT. Its protein is CASSLFASDTDTQYF. Based on the CDR3 plus reference TRBV5-1 and TRBJ2-3, the full variable domain is KAGVTQTPRYLIKTRGQQVTLSCSPISGHRSVSWYQQTPGQGLQFLFEYFSETQRNKGNFPGRFSGRQFSNSRSEMNVSTLELGDSALYLCASSLFASDTDTQYFGPGTRLTVL.

The V and J genes are TRBV7-2 and TRBJ2-1, with 9 bases matching TRBD1. This CDR3 spans 16 amino acids. The V segment lost 3 bases and the J segment 6 bases; nucleotides outside the gene matches: 9. The V gene's germline CDR1 is SGHTA and CDR2 FQGNSA. The CDR3 coding sequence is TGTGCCAGCAGCTTTACCGGGACAGGGTCTATCAATGAGCAGTTCTTC. As protein: CASSFTGTGSINEQFF.

The J gene is TRBJ2-3, the V gene TRBV4-3; D is possibly TRBD2 (5 bases). The CDR3 spans 15 residues. Trimming left V 4 bases short and J 0 bases short, with 11 bases between. Germline CDR1 LGHNA, CDR2 YSLEER. The CDR3 reads CASSLSDASTDTQYF. CDR3 nucleotide sequence: TGCGCCAGCAGCCTTAGCGATGCTAGCACAGATACGCAGTATTTT.

The chain employs TRBV28 and TRBJ2-7; 8 bases are a match to TRBD1. The junction had 9 bases not matched to a gene; V was cut back by 5 bases and J by 3 bases. This CDR3 has 15 amino acids. Germline CDR1 reads MDHEN; CDR2 reads SYDVKM. DNA of the CDR3: TGTGCCAGCAGTCTTCCAGGGGGCGATAGCTACGAGCAGTACTTC. Translation: CASSLPGGDSYEQYF.

This rearrangement joins TRBV5-1 to TRBJ2-7; 9 bases fit TRBD2. J gave up 2 bases and V 0 bases, and 3 bases lay outside the gene matches. This CDR3 comprises 15 residues. Germline loops: CDR1 SGHRS, CDR2 YFSETQ. This CDR3 reads CASSLVSGSTYEQYF. The CDR3, as DNA: TGCGCCAGCAGCTTGGTTAGCGGGAGCACCTACGAGCAGTACTTC.

The V and J genes are TRBV10-3 and TRBJ1-4; D remains unclear. The ends were cut back, 2 bases at V and 8 bases at J, with 12 bases in the middle. The CDR3 length is 14 residues. CDR1 ENHRY and CDR2 SYGVKD come from the germline V gene. The CDR3 reads CAISEEVNREKLFF. In DNA form, the CDR3 reads TGTGCCATCAGTGAGGAGGTTAACCGAGAAAAACTGTTTTTT.

The V call is TRBV4-1, the J call TRBJ2-4, with TRBD2 identical over 8 bases. This CDR3 is built from 20 residues. Per germline, CDR1 MGHRA and CDR2 YSYEKL. With 1 base clipped from V and 0 bases from J, the junction kept 14 bases outside the gene matches. CDR3 sequence: CASSQVLREDEILAKNIQYF. CDR3 in DNA: TGCGCCAGCAGCCAAGTTCTGCGGGAGGATGAGATTTTAGCCAAAAACATTCAGTACTTC.